The following is a TCR beta chain sequence with its context. This clonotype was counted a few times. The clone's antigen remains unknown. No per-base quality is available; no much larger clone lies one base away. CDR1 is given as DFQATT and CDR2 as SNEGSKA, both from the germline V gene (reference sequence). The CDR3, from cysteine to phenylalanine, totals 17 residues. Only the CDR3 DNA is retained, 51 bases long and in frame from the first base. Relative to germline, V is missing 4 bases and J is missing 5 bases, with 16 bases of the junction outside any gene match. Library generation was performed with PCR. DNA from cultured CD4+ T cells was subjected to TCR sequencing with the Oncomine TCR Beta short-read assay at the Johns Hopkins FTIC core. The QIAamp micro DNA kit was used to extract genomic DNA from the cultured CD4+ T cells. Oncomine TCR Beta libraries from cultured CD4+ T cells were pooled using unique dual indexes and sequenced on an Illumina iSeq 100. As for the original processing: Non-productive sequences were filtered out, and CDR3s that did not start with C, did not end with F or W, or were shorter than 7 amino acids were discarded. The MANAFEST web application was used to identify antigen-specific clonotypes by comparing peptide-stimulated wells against reference wells and other culture wells. Positive clones required FDR below 0.05, an odds ratio above 5, and productive frequency above 0.1% in at least two of three replicate wells. Clonotypes that were significantly expanded in both SARS-CoV-2 spike wells and at least one common cold coronavirus spike condition were defined as cross-reactive. CDR3 homology was assessed with Levenshtein distances (stringdist) and unrooted phylogenetic trees (ape) in R version 3.6.1. The public reads were reprocessed in TCRdb via fastp at Q25 and MiXCR, keeping in-frame beta chains. When rows share a CDR3 protein, they turn into one entry using the most common DNA and genes. TCRdb, not the original authors, processed these V and J calls. This sample has about 14,000 distinct CDR3 sequences in its table, and 40% to 65% of those were observed once. The ten largest account for approximately 4% of the sample.

This sample was included in a study of vaccination and CD4 T cells after COVID-19 (dated by TCRdb to the early 2020s). For the study in its entirety: SARS-CoV-2 positivity had been established in the convalescent patients by nasal swab PCR, and mild disease was recorded in roughly 9 of these patients and severe disease in one. Post-COVID blood samples from convalescent patients were collected a median of around 110 days after diagnosis, with a range of 35 to 161 days. Post-vaccine blood samples were collected a median of around 70 days after the second vaccine dose, ranging from about 13 to 241 days. Culture stimuli were overlapping spike peptide pools from SARS-CoV-2 and from the common cold coronaviruses HCoV-NL63, HCoV-OC43 and HCoV-229E. In control cultures, a CEFX viral epitope pool was used as positive control, an HIV-1 Nef peptide pool was used as negative control, or no peptide was added. The convalescent cohort comprised six males and four females, including two Hispanic individuals, seven Caucasians, two Asians and one multiracial person. In 10 COVID-19 convalescent patients and several infection-naive healthy vaccine recipients, the spike-specific CD4+ TCR repertoire before mRNA vaccination was compared with the repertoire after mRNA vaccination. Participants received two doses of either the Pfizer-BioNTech BNT162b2 vaccine (n=8) or the Moderna mRNA-1273 vaccine (n=2). Summary of the overall study and its limitations: An increase in the median number of SARS-CoV-2-reactive clonotypes from 20 to 25 after infection to 35 to 40 after vaccination was observed, but the change was not found to be significant. In convalescent patients, a median about 90% of post-vaccine SARS-CoV-2-reactive clones were detected only after vaccination, and vaccine-specific priming was suggested by this finding. In convalescent patients, nearly all vaccine-specific clones (304 of 307) were found to be mono-reactive for SARS-CoV-2 spike rather than cross-reactive with common cold coronaviruses. The number of convalescent patients in the study was relatively small, and the study did not examine early timepoints following natural infection.

The treatment or condition label on this specimen signifies: roughly 10-day PBMC culture with coronavirus spike peptide pools or control peptides (ViraFEST assay). The ViraFEST assay, used in the study, expanded antigen-specific T cells with peptide pools and then identified the expanded clonotypes through TCR sequencing. Positive SARS-CoV-2 PCR tests in the convalescent patients dated from March to December 2020, before Alpha, Beta and Delta variants emerged in the United States. Around 2 million PBMCs per well were cultured in IMDM with approximately 5% human AB serum and 8 to 10 IU/ml IL-2, plus 10 ug/ml peptide pools. Half of the culture medium was replaced with fresh IL-2-containing medium on days 3 and 7. Once the cells had been in culture for about 10 days, the EasySep CD4+ T cell isolation kit was used to isolate CD4+ T cells by negative selection. Ficoll-Paque Plus gradient centrifugation was used to isolate PBMCs from whole blood, and the isolated PBMCs were then either used fresh or cryopreserved at -140C. Culture conditions were generally each tested in triplicate wells.

This clonotype originated in a human donor who had recovered from COVID-19. Here the sequenced sample was CD4+ T cells from blood, cultured in vitro, taken before SARS-CoV-2 vaccination. The chain is assembled from TRBV20-1 and TRBJ1-5; the junction holds 8 bases that match TRBD1. The CDR3 reads as follows: CSATNPQGVGVDQPQHF. The nucleotide sequence reads as follows: TGCAGTGCTACCAACCCACAGGGGGTCGGGGTTGATCAGCCCCAGCATTTT.